Sequencing of this T cell receptor beta chain was carried out in a study of T cell clonality in common variable immunodeficiency. Notes on the study in general: T cell subpopulation sequencing would be needed to explain CVID clonality.

CDR1 is SGHNT, CDR2 YYREEE, per germline (reference sequence). The CDR3 spans 16 residues. Trimming took 3 bases from V and 1 from J, leaving 17 bases between them. In its sample, this clone was seen many times. No antigen is known for it. The missing CDR3 end, 3 residues past where the read stops, is filled in from the germline J gene. Produced via immunoSEQ multiplex PCR; TCRdb's table is partial and in-frame only. The specimen gives tens of thousands of clones without singletons; the ten biggest hold approximately 0.8%. The sequencing sample was made of peripheral blood mononuclear cells. This TCR came from a person aged 18 to 70 in good health. J is TRBJ2-7 and V is TRBV5-4, with D perhaps matching TRBD1 (6 bases). Incomplete CDR3 DNA: TGTGCCAGCAGCTCCGACCCATCGGACAGATCCTACGAG. Its protein product is CASSSDPSDRSYE. The entire CDR3 protein is CASSSDPSDRSYEQYF.